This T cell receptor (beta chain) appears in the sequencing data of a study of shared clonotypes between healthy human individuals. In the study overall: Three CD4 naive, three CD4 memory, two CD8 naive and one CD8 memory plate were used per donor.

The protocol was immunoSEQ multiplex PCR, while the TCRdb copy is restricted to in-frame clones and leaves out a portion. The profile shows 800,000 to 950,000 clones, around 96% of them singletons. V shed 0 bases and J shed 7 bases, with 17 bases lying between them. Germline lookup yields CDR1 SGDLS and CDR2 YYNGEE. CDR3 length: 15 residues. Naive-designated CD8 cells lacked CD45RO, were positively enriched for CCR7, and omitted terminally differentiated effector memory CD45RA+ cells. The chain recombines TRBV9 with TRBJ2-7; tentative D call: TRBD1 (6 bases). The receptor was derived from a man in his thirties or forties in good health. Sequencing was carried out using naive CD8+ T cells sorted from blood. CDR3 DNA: TGTGCCAGCAGCGTAGCTGGCAGGGGTCCGAGTGAGCAGTACTTC. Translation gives CASSVAGRGPSEQYF. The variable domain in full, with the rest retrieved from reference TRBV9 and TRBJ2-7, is DSGVTQTPKHLITATGQRVTLRCSPRSGDLSVYWYQQSLDQGLQFLIQYYNGEERAKGNILERFSAQQFPDLHSELNLSSLELGDSALYFCASSVAGRGPSEQYFGPGTRLTVT.